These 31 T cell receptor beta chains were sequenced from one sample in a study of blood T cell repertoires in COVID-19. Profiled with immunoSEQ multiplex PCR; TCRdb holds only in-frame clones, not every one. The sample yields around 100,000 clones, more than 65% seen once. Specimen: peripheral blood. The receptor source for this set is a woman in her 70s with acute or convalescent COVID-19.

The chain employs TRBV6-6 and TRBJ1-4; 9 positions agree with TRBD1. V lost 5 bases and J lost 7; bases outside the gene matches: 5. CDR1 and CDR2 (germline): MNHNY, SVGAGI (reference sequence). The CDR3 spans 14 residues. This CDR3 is CASSNRGLSEKLFF. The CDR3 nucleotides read TGTGCCAGCAGTAACAGGGGGCTTAGTGAAAAACTGTTTTTT.

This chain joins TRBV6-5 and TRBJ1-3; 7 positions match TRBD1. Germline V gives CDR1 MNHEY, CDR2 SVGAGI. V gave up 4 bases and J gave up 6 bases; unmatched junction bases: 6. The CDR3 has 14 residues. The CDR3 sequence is CASSSGQAANTIYF. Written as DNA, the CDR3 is TGTGCCAGCAGTTCCGGACAGGCTGCAAACACCATATATTTT.

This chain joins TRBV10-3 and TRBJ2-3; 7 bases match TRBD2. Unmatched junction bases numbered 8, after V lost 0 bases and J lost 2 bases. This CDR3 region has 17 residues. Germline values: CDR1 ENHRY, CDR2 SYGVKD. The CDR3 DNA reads TGTGCCATCAGTGAGTCCGTGGGGAGCGGGACCACAGATACGCAGTATTTT. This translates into CAISESVGSGTTDTQYF.

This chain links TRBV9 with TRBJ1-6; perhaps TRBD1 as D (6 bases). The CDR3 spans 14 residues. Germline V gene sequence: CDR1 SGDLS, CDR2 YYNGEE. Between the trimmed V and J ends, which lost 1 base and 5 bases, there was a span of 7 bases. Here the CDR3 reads CASSVRQDNSPLHF. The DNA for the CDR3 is TGTGCCAGCAGCGTACGACAGGATAATTCACCCCTCCACTTT.

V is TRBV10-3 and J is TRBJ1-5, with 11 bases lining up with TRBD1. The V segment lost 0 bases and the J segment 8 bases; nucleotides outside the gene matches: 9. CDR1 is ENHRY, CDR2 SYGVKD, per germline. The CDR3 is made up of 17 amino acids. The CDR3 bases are TGTGCCATCAGTGAGTCGGGAGGGACAGGGGGAGTGAAGCCCCAGCATTTT. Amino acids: CAISESGGTGGVKPQHF.

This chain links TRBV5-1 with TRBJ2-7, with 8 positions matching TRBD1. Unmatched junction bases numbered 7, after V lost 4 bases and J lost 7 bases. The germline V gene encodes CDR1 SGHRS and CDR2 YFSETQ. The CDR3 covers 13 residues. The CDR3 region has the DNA TGCGCCAGCAGCACGGACAGGGTCGGAGAGCAGTACTTC. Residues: CASSTDRVGEQYF.

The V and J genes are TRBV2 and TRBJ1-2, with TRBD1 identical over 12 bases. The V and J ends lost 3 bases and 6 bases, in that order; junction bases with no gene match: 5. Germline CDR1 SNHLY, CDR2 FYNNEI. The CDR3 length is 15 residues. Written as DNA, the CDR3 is TGTGCCAGCAGTGAGGGGACAGGGGGCGAGGATGGCTACACCTTC. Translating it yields CASSEGTGGEDGYTF.

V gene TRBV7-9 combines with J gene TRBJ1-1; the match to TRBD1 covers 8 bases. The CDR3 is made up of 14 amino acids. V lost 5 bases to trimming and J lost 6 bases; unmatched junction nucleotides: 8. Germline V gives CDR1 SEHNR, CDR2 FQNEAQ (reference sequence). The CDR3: CASSLNQGAAEAFF. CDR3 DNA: TGTGCCAGCAGCCTAAACCAGGGGGCTGCTGAAGCTTTCTTT.

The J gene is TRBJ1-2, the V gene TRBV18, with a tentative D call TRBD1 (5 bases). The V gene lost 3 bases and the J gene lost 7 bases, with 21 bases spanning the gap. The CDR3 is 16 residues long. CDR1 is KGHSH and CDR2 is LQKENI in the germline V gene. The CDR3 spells CASSPSLAGLSSGYTF. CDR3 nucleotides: TGTGCCAGCTCACCCAGCCTTGCAGGGCTCAGCTCTGGCTACACCTTC.

CDR3 in amino acids: CASSPRQDFTDTQYF. The CDR3 region has the DNA TGCGCCAGCAGCCCCCGACAGGACTTCACAGATACGCAGTATTTT. V is TRBV5-1 and J is TRBJ2-3; D is possibly TRBD1 (6 bases). Germline V CDR1 and CDR2: SGHRS, YFSETQ. This CDR3 is built from 15 residues. V was trimmed by 4 bases and J by 2 bases, leaving 14 bases between them.

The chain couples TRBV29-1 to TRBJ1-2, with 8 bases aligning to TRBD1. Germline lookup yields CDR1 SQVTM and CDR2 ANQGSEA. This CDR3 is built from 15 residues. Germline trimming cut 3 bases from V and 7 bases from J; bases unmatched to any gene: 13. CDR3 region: CSVDHGSGGTGGYTF. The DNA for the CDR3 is TGCAGCGTTGATCATGGTTCAGGGGGCACGGGTGGCTACACCTTC.

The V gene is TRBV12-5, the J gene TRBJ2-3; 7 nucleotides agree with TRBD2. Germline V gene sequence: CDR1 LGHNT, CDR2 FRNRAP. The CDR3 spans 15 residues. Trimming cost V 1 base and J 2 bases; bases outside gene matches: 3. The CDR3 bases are TGTGCTAGTGGTTTGGAGGGACTACTCACAGATACGCAGTATTTT. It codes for CASGLEGLLTDTQYF.

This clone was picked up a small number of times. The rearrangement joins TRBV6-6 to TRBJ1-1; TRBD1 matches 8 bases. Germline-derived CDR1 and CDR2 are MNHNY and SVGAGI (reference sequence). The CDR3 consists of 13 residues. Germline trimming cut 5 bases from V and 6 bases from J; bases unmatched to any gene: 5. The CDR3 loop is CASSVDRGAEAFF. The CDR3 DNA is TGTGCCAGCAGTGTCGACAGGGGCGCTGAAGCTTTCTTT.

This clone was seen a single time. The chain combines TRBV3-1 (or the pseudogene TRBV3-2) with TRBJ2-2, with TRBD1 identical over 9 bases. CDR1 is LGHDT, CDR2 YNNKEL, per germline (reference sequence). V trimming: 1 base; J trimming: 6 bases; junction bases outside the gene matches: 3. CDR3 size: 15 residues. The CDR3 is CASSQAGTGSGELFF. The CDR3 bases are TGTGCCAGCAGCCAAGCCGGGACAGGGTCCGGGGAGCTGTTTTTT.

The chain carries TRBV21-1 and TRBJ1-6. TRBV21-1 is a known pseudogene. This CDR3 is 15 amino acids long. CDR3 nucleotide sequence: TGTGCCAGCAGCAACCTGGGACTGGGCGATTCACCCCTCCACTTT. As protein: CASSNLGLGDSPLHF.

This CDR3 reads CAISGQGAYGYTF. The CDR3 region has the DNA TGTGCCATCAGTGGACAGGGGGCCTATGGCTACACCTTC. The rearrangement joins TRBV10-3 to TRBJ1-2, with 10 bases that match TRBD1. Germline loops: CDR1 ENHRY, CDR2 SYGVKD. The CDR3 sequence is 13 residues long. The junction had 0 bases not matched to a gene; V was cut back by 4 bases and J by 4 bases.

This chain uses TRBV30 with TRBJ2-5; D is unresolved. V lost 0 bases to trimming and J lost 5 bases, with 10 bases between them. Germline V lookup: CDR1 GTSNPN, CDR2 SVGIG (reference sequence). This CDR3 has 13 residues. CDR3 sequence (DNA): TGTGCCTGGAGTGTATGGTCAAGCGAGACCCAGTACTTC. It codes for CAWSVWSSETQYF.

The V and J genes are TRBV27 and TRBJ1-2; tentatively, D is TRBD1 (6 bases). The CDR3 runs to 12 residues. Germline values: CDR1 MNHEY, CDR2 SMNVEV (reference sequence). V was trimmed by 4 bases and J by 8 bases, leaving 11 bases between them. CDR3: CASSSSGGGYTF. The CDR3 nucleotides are TGTGCCAGCAGTTCCTCGGGGGGCGGCTACACCTTC.

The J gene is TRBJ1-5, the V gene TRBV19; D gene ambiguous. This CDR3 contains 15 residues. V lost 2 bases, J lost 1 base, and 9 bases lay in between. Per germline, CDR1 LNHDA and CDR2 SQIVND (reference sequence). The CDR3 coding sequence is TGTGCCAGTAGTATACCGCAAGAGAGCAATCAGCCCCAGCATTTT. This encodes CASSIPQESNQPQHF.

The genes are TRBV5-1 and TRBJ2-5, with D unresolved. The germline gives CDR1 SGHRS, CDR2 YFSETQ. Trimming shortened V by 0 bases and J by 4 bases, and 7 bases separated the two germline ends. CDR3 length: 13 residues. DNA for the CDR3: TGCGCCAGCAGCTTGGGAGGTCGAGAGACCCAGTACTTC. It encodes CASSLGGRETQYF.

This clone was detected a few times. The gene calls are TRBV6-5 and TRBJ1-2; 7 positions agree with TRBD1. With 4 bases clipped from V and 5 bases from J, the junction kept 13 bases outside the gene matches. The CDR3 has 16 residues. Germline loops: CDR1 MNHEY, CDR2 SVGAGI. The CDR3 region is CASSSPSGTANYGYTF. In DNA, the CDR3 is TGTGCCAGCAGTTCACCGTCTGGGACAGCGAATTATGGCTACACCTTC.

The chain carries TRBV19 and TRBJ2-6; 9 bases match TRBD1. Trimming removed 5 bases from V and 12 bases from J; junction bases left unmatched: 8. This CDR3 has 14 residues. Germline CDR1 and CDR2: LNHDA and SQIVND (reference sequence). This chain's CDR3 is CASSSRDRVPVLTF. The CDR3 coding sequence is TGTGCCAGTAGTTCCCGGGACAGGGTCCCCGTCCTGACTTTC.

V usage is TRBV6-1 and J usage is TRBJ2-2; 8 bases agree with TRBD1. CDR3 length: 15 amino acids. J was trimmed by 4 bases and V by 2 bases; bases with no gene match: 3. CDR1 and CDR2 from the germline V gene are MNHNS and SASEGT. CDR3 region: CASSEQGARTGELFF. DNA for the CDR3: TGTGCCAGCAGTGAACAGGGGGCACGCACCGGGGAGCTGTTTTTT.

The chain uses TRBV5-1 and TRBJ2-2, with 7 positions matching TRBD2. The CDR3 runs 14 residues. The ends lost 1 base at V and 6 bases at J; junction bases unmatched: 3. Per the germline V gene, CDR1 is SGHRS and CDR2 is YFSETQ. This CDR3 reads CASSLTLAAGELFF. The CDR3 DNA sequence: TGCGCCAGCAGCTTGACCCTAGCGGCCGGGGAGCTGTTTTTT. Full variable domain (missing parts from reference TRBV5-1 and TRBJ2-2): KAGVTQTPRYLIKTRGQQVTLSCSPISGHRSVSWYQQTPGQGLQFLFEYFSETQRNKGNFPGRFSGRQFSNSRSEMNVSTLELGDSALYLCASSLTLAAGELFFGEGSRLTVL.

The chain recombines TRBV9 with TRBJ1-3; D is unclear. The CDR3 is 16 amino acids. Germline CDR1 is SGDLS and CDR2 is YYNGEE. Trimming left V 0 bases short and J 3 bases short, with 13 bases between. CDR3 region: CASSVVESGFGNTIYF. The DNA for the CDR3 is TGTGCCAGCAGCGTAGTGGAATCGGGGTTTGGAAACACCATATATTTT.

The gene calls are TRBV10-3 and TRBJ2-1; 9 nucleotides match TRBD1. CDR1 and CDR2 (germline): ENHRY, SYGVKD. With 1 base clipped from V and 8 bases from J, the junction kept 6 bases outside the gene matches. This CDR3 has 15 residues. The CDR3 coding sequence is TGTGCCATCAGTGAGTTCCCGGGACAGGGACATGAGCAGTTCTTC. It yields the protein CAISEFPGQGHEQFF.

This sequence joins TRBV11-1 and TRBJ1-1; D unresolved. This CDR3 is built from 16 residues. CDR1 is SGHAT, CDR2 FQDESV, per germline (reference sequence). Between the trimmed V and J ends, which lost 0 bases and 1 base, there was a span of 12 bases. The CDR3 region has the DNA TGTGCCAGCAGCTTAGCGTCTTTTGCGGGGAACACTGAAGCTTTCTTT. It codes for CASSLASFAGNTEAFF.

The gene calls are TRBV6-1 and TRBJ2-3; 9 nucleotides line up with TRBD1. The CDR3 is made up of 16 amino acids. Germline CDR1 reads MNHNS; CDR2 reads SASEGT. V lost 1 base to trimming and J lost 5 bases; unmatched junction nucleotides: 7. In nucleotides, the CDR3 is TGTGCCAGCAGTGAAGATAACAGGGGGCCTAGAGATACGCAGTATTTT. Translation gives CASSEDNRGPRDTQYF.

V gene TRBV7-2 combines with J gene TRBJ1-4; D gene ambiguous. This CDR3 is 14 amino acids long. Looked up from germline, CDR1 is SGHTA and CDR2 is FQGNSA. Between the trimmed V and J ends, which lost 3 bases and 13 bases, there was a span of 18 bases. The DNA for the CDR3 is TGTGCCAGCAGCTTGGTCCATGAGGTGAAAAGACTGTTTTTT. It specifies CASSLVHEVKRLFF.

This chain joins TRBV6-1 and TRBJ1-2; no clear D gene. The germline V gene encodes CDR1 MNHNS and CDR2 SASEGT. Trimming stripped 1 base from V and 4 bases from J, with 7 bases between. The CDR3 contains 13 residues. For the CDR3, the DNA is TGTGCCAGCAGTGAAGGAGGAATCTATGGCTACACCTTC. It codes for CASSEGGIYGYTF.

CDR3 nucleotides: TGCGCCAGCAGCCAGCTAATAGCGGGGAGCTCCTACAATGAGCAGTTCTTC. It codes for CASSQLIAGSSYNEQFF. The J gene is TRBJ2-1, the V gene TRBV4-1, with 8 bases identical to TRBD2. Trimming at V came to 3 bases and at J to 0 bases, leaving 7 bases not matched to a gene. Germline V gene sequence: CDR1 MGHRA, CDR2 YSYEKL. The CDR3 has 17 amino acids.